This T cell receptor beta chain was observed in a study of regulatory T cells in long-lasting Graves disease. Study findings and constraints: With persistent disease, TRBV28, TRBJ1-2 and TRBJ2-5 were the favored segments.

Indicated time point: newly diagnosed GD, antithyroid drugs for less than 3 months. PBMC-derived RNA was used for the TCR library. The patients included were those that came from an endocrinology department in Xi'an, China. From each patient, around 8.7 milliliters of peripheral blood was drawn and collected into an EDTA anticoagulant tube. V shed 7 bases, J shed 1 base, and the junction held 10 bases outside the gene matches. Germline V CDR1 and CDR2: SGHDT, YYEEEE. CDR3 length equals 15 residues. Combining iRepertoire HTBI primers with Arm-PCR of CDR3 regions, the authors built TCR beta libraries. MiXCR, applied by TCRdb to the multiplex PCR reads, yields one record per CDR3 protein. The profile shows hundreds of thousands of distinct CDR3 sequences, 15% to 19% of them singletons. A few counts support this clonotype. The antigen remains unidentified.

The rearrangement links TRBV5-6 to TRBJ1-1; 7 positions match TRBD1. The TCR comes from a female donor with Graves disease. The material was peripheral blood mononuclear cells (PBMCs), obtained at new diagnosis, from a patient treated with antithyroid drugs. CDR3 loop: CASQDTGAQNTEAFF. CDR3 DNA sequence: TGTGCCAGCCAAGACACAGGGGCACAGAACACTGAAGCTTTCTTT.